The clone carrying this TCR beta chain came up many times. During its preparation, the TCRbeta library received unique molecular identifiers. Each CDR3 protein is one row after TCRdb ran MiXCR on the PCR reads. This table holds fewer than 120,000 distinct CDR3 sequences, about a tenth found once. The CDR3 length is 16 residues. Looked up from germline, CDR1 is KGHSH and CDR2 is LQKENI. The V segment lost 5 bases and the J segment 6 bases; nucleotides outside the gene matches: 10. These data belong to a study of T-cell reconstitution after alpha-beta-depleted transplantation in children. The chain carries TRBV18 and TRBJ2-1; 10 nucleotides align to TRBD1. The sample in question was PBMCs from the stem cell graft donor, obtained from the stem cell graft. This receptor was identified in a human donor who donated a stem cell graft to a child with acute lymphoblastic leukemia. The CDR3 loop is CASSKDRGRSLNEQFF. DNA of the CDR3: TGTGCCAGCTCAAAAGACAGGGGGCGGTCCCTCAATGAGCAGTTCTTC.